The 20 T cell receptor beta chains reported below all come from one sample, sequenced in a study of blood T cell repertoires in COVID-19. Sequencing used immunoSEQ multiplex PCR; TCRdb keeps in-frame clones, though not all of them. The table includes about 200,000 clones, around 92% detected once. The specimen sequenced was PBMCs or T cells enriched from blood (not recorded which). The receptors were sampled from a woman under 30 who had recovered from COVID-19.

J is TRBJ1-2 and V is TRBV15, with a tentative D call TRBD1 (5 bases). The CDR3 is made up of 14 amino acids. Germline V gene sequence: CDR1 LNHNV, CDR2 YYDKDF (reference sequence). Between the trimmed V and J ends, which lost 0 bases and 0 bases, there was a span of 5 bases. The CDR3 is CATSREDTNYGYTF. The CDR3 DNA reads as TGTGCCACCAGCAGAGAGGACACTAACTATGGCTACACCTTC.

The V and J genes are TRBV7-6 and TRBJ2-2; D is possibly TRBD2 (5 bases). CDR3 length: 16 residues. The germline gives CDR1 SGHVS, CDR2 FNYEAQ. The ends were cut back, 5 bases at V and 0 bases at J, with 13 bases in the middle. The CDR3 DNA reads as TGTGCCAGCAGCACGAATGAGAGGGCGAACACCGGGGAGCTGTTTTTT. It specifies CASSTNERANTGELFF.

This clone occurred a few times. The chain uses TRBV29-1 and TRBJ1-2; TRBD1 agrees at 12 bases. V shed 6 bases and J 4 bases; nucleotides not matched to a gene: 18. Germline V lookup: CDR1 SQVTM, CDR2 ANQGSEA. The CDR3 is 18 amino acids. The CDR3 coding sequence is TGCAGCGTCGTGATGGGACGGGACAGGGGGCGCGGAAGCTATGGCTACACCTTC. Its translation: CSVVMGRDRGRGSYGYTF.

In this sample, this clone turned up once. The chain recombines TRBV4-2 with TRBJ1-1; D gene unclear. V was cut by 3 bases and J by 2 bases, with 13 bases left in between. The germline V gene has CDR1 LGHNA and CDR2 YNFKEQ. This CDR3 spans 15 amino acids. The CDR3 spells CASSHNLGGNTEAFF. CDR3 nucleotides: TGTGCCAGCAGCCACAACCTCGGAGGAAACACTGAAGCTTTCTTT.

This chain connects TRBV9 to TRBJ1-2; no clear D gene. Per the germline V gene, CDR1 is SGDLS and CDR2 is YYNGEE. V was shortened by 4 bases and J by 4 bases, with 11 bases between the two germline ends. The CDR3 runs to 13 residues. The CDR3 DNA follows: TGTGCCAGCAGCCCACCCGACACCTATGGCTACACCTTC. Its protein is CASSPPDTYGYTF.

Ten or more counts support this clone. V and J are TRBV10-2 and TRBJ1-4; the D is unclear. This CDR3 spans 16 amino acids. CDR1 WSHSY and CDR2 SAAADI come from the germline V gene. Trimming took 4 bases from V and 1 from J, leaving 13 bases between them. The CDR3, as DNA: TGCGCCAGCAGTGGTAGCAGCAAAGGAACTAATGAAAAACTGTTTTTT. It encodes CASSGSSKGTNEKLFF.

This clone was observed a single time. The rearrangement joins TRBV3-1 (or the pseudogene TRBV3-2) to TRBJ2-1; 11 nucleotides match TRBD2. Germline loops: CDR1 LGHDT, CDR2 YNNKEL (reference sequence). CDR3 length: 15 residues. The junction had 10 bases not matched to a gene; V was cut back by 6 bases and J by 9 bases. The CDR3 region is CASSGTSGGSVEQFF. As DNA, the CDR3 is TGTGCCAGCAGTGGAACTAGCGGGGGATCGGTTGAGCAGTTCTTC.

The chain recombines TRBV27 with TRBJ2-7, with 9 bases fitting TRBD1. The CDR3 extends over 13 amino acids. Per the germline V gene, CDR1 is MNHEY and CDR2 is SMNVEV (reference sequence). The junction had 6 bases not matched to a gene; V was cut back by 5 bases and J by 7 bases. CDR3 amino acids: CASSPRQGEEQYF. CDR3 bases: TGTGCCAGCAGTCCCCGACAGGGGGAAGAGCAGTACTTC.

The rearrangement joins TRBV13 to TRBJ2-5, with D perhaps TRBD2 (6 bases). Trimming left V 6 bases short and J 7 bases short, with 15 bases between. The germline V gene has CDR1 PRHDT and CDR2 FYEKMQ (reference sequence). The CDR3 has 13 residues. CDR3 sequence reads: CASRGRGLWTQYF. DNA of the CDR3: TGTGCCAGCAGGGGGCGGGGCCTGTGGACCCAGTACTTC.

J is TRBJ2-5 and V is TRBV5-1; possibly TRBD2 for D (5 bases). Trimming shortened V by 5 bases and J by 1 base, and 15 bases separated the two germline ends. The CDR3 runs to 15 residues. Germline loops: CDR1 SGHRS, CDR2 YFSETQ. In nucleotides, the CDR3 is TGCGCCAGCAGGGCTATCGGGGATCGCCAAGAGACCCAGTACTTC. Amino acids: CASRAIGDRQETQYF.

About this clone: Other DNA sequences of this sample code for an identical CDR3. This rearrangement joins TRBV5-1 to TRBJ1-3; 7 positions match TRBD1. With 3 bases clipped from V and 4 bases from J, the junction kept 4 bases outside the gene matches. From germline, CDR1 is SGHRS and CDR2 YFSETQ. The CDR3 totals 14 residues. The CDR3 loop is CASSSTGAGNTIYF. Here the CDR3 DNA reads TGCGCCAGCAGCTCAACAGGGGCCGGAAACACCATATATTTT.

This clone was seen a handful of times. The V gene is TRBV27, the J gene TRBJ2-7; D unclear. This CDR3 has 11 residues. Trimming removed 4 bases from V and 4 bases from J, with 5 bases in between. Germline CDR1 is MNHEY and CDR2 is SMNVEV (reference sequence). The CDR3 DNA is TGTGCCAGCAGTTCCCCATACGAGCAGTACTTC. It yields the protein CASSSPYEQYF.

The chain links TRBV30 to TRBJ1-2; perhaps TRBD1 as D (6 bases). Germline lookup yields CDR1 GTSNPN and CDR2 SVGIG (reference sequence). V was clipped by 2 bases and J by 3 bases, with 16 bases between them. CDR3 length: 15 residues. The CDR3 coding sequence is TGTGCCTGGAGTAGGGACAACTGGAGCGACTATGGCTACACCTTC. Its translation: CAWSRDNWSDYGYTF.

The V and J genes are TRBV3-1 (or the pseudogene TRBV3-2) and TRBJ1-3, with 7 nucleotides matching TRBD1. From germline, CDR1 is LGHDT and CDR2 YNNKEL (reference sequence). The V gene end was trimmed by 4 bases and the J gene end by 0 bases; junction bases not matched to a gene: 18. The CDR3 length is 20 residues. CDR3 loop: CASSRRIELGQLSSGNTIYF. The CDR3 nucleotides read TGTGCCAGCAGCCGCCGCATTGAACTGGGACAGCTAAGCTCTGGAAACACCATATATTTT.

In DNA, the CDR3 is TGTGCCAGCAGCAACCGGGACTACTACAATGAGCAGTTCTTC. Amino acids: CASSNRDYYNEQFF. This rearrangement joins TRBV11-2 to TRBJ2-1; 7 bases are shared with TRBD2. The CDR3 sequence is 14 residues long. The V and J ends lost 5 bases and 3 bases, in that order; junction bases with no gene match: 4. Germline CDR1 reads SGHAT; CDR2 reads FQNNGV. Full variable domain (outside the CDR3, taken from reference TRBV11-2 and TRBJ2-1): EAGVAQSPRYKIIEKRQSVAFWCNPISGHATLYWYQQILGQGPKLLIQFQNNGVVDDSQLPKDRFSAERLKGVDSTLKIQPAKLEDSAVYLCASSNRDYYNEQFFGPGTRLTVL.

The chain has TRBV7-9 and TRBJ1-1; 7 bases align to TRBD1. V was clipped by 6 bases and J by 6 bases; unmatched bases: 4. The CDR3 contains 12 residues. Germline CDR1 SEHNR, CDR2 FQNEAQ (reference sequence). Written as DNA, the CDR3 is TGTGCCAGCAGACCCGACAGGGCTGAAGCTTTCTTT. This gives the protein CASRPDRAEAFF.

The chain employs TRBV18 and TRBJ1-4; D perhaps matches TRBD1 (5 bases). CDR1 is KGHSH and CDR2 is LQKENI in the germline V gene. This CDR3 contains 16 residues. Trimming removed 0 bases from V and 5 bases from J, with 13 bases in between. The CDR3 here is CASSPPVGGDNEKLFF. In DNA form, the CDR3 reads TGTGCCAGCTCACCACCAGTCGGGGGAGACAATGAAAAACTGTTTTTT. Together with reference TRBV18 and TRBJ1-4, the CDR3 gives the full variable domain: NAGVMQNPRHLVRRRGQEARLRCSPMKGHSHVYWYRQLPEEGLKFMVYLQKENIIDESGMPKERFSAEFPKEGPSILRIQQVVRGDSAAYFCASSPPVGGDNEKLFFGSGTQLSVL.

This chain connects TRBV29-1 to TRBJ1-1; perhaps TRBD1 as D (5 bases). Germline CDR1 and CDR2: SQVTM and ANQGSEA. With 5 bases removed from V and 4 bases from J, the gap between germline ends came to 17 bases. The CDR3 extends over 14 amino acids. The DNA for the CDR3 is TGCAGCGTTCTTCCTGTACAGGTTCCCACTGAAGCTTTCTTT. Its translation: CSVLPVQVPTEAFF.

The rearrangement uses TRBV2 and TRBJ2-2; 7 nucleotides line up with TRBD2. Germline V gene sequence: CDR1 SNHLY, CDR2 FYNNEI. Unmatched junction bases numbered 7, after V lost 7 bases and J lost 2 bases. The CDR3 is 15 residues long. CDR3 amino acids: CASNRKRGNTGELFF. The CDR3 DNA is TGTGCCAGCAATCGCAAGCGGGGTAACACCGGGGAGCTGTTTTTT.

The J gene is TRBJ2-7, the V gene TRBV2; TRBD2 is a possible D gene (6 bases). The germline CDR1 and CDR2 sequences are SNHLY and FYNNEI. The V end was cut by 6 bases, the J end by 6 bases, with 12 bases between. The CDR3 is 12 residues long. The CDR3 region has the DNA TGTGCCAGCAGCGCGACGGGGGTCGAGCAGTACTTC. It translates to CASSATGVEQYF.